A selection of T cell receptor beta chains follows, all from one sample in a study of blood T cell repertoires in COVID-19. The data were produced by immunoSEQ multiplex PCR, yet TCRdb's version contains in-frame clones alone and is incomplete. The data show around 120,000 clones, approximately 87% seen once. Material: peripheral blood. The receptor set was obtained from a man aged 45-60 years with acute or convalescent COVID-19. Both conserved end residues are trimmed from each CDR3. D genes are given only for firm matches.

CDR3 protein: ASSRQPYSNQPQH; D gene: .; CDR3 length: 13; J gene: TRBJ1-5; V gene: TRBV6-5
CDR3 protein: ASSITGETEAF; D gene: TRBD1; CDR3 length: 11; J gene: TRBJ1-1; V gene: TRBV5-1
CDR3 protein: ASTIVGGETQY; D gene: .; CDR3 length: 11; J gene: TRBJ2-5; V gene: TRBV5-5
CDR3 protein: ASSQVRETQY; D gene: .; CDR3 length: 10; J gene: TRBJ2-5; V gene: TRBV4-2
CDR3 protein: ASSLGSGSGGSYNEQF; D gene: TRBD2; CDR3 length: 16; J gene: TRBJ2-1; V gene: TRBV11-3
CDR3 protein: ASSLEGEPNSCNQPQH; D gene: .; CDR3 length: 16; J gene: TRBJ1-5; V gene: TRBV7-7
CDR3 protein: ASSTGQGGGYT; D gene: TRBD1; CDR3 length: 11; J gene: TRBJ1-2; V gene: TRBV12-3/TRBV12-4
CDR3 protein: ATSRDPDTREKLF; D gene: .; CDR3 length: 13; J gene: TRBJ1-4; V gene: TRBV15
CDR3 protein: ASTPSIPGTEQY; D gene: .; CDR3 length: 12; J gene: TRBJ2-7; V gene: TRBV7-9
CDR3 protein: ASIPGQVPYNEQF; D gene: .; CDR3 length: 13; J gene: TRBJ2-1; V gene: TRBV7-9
CDR3 protein: ASSITENYGYT; D gene: .; CDR3 length: 11; J gene: TRBJ1-2; V gene: TRBV19
CDR3 protein: ASTDRSMYGYT; D gene: TRBD1; CDR3 length: 11; J gene: TRBJ1-2; V gene: TRBV30
CDR3 protein: ASSTSGTATYEQY; D gene: TRBD1; CDR3 length: 13; J gene: TRBJ2-7; V gene: TRBV7-8
CDR3 protein: ASSFKGGGSGANVLT; D gene: .; CDR3 length: 15; J gene: TRBJ2-6; V gene: TRBV7-2
CDR3 protein: ASSPRTGSGSPLH; D gene: TRBD1; CDR3 length: 13; J gene: TRBJ1-6; V gene: TRBV6-5
CDR3 protein: AWRAATNEKLF; D gene: .; CDR3 length: 11; J gene: TRBJ1-4; V gene: TRBV30
CDR3 protein: ASSQGAAGQY; D gene: .; CDR3 length: 10; J gene: TRBJ2-7; V gene: TRBV14
CDR3 protein: ASSAPGTGGLDGYT; D gene: TRBD1; CDR3 length: 14; J gene: TRBJ1-2; V gene: TRBV7-9
CDR3 protein: ASSLGQMNTEAF; D gene: TRBD1; CDR3 length: 12; J gene: TRBJ1-1; V gene: TRBV7-8
CDR3 protein: SVEGVLEGGPTDTQY; D gene: TRBD2; CDR3 length: 15; J gene: TRBJ2-3; V gene: TRBV29-1
CDR3 protein: ASSPTVNNQPQH; D gene: .; CDR3 length: 12; J gene: TRBJ1-5; V gene: TRBV2
CDR3 protein: ASNSDSYNEQF; D gene: .; CDR3 length: 11; J gene: TRBJ2-1; V gene: TRBV19
CDR3 protein: ASSSREGQPQH; D gene: .; CDR3 length: 11; J gene: TRBJ1-5; V gene: TRBV27
CDR3 protein: ASSLGGGNQPQH; D gene: .; CDR3 length: 12; J gene: TRBJ1-5; V gene: TRBV4-1
CDR3 protein: AWRMGTGKNYGYT; D gene: TRBD1; CDR3 length: 13; J gene: TRBJ1-2; V gene: TRBV30
CDR3 protein: ASSTGPAAGTGGWEQY; D gene: TRBD1; CDR3 length: 16; J gene: TRBJ2-7; V gene: TRBV7-8
CDR3 protein: SVTGAAYNEQF; D gene: .; CDR3 length: 11; J gene: TRBJ2-1; V gene: TRBV29-1
CDR3 protein: ASSQEGGFNEKLF; D gene: .; CDR3 length: 13; J gene: TRBJ1-4; V gene: TRBV4-1
CDR3 protein: ASSQIQNTATNEKLF; D gene: .; CDR3 length: 15; J gene: TRBJ1-4; V gene: TRBV5-8
CDR3 protein: ASDNDGRVAGDTQY; D gene: TRBD2; CDR3 length: 14; J gene: TRBJ2-3; V gene: TRBV12-5
CDR3 protein: ASSPGRGAGDTQY; D gene: TRBD2; CDR3 length: 13; J gene: TRBJ2-3; V gene: TRBV19
CDR3 protein: ASSPDRNFYEQY; D gene: .; CDR3 length: 12; J gene: TRBJ2-7; V gene: TRBV19
CDR3 protein: ASSIGGSLYEQY; D gene: TRBD2; CDR3 length: 12; J gene: TRBJ2-7; V gene: TRBV19
CDR3 protein: ASNPRDTYEQY; D gene: .; CDR3 length: 11; J gene: TRBJ2-7; V gene: TRBV5-6
CDR3 protein: ASSLTSSGRTYEQY; D gene: TRBD2; CDR3 length: 14; J gene: TRBJ2-7; V gene: TRBV6-5
CDR3 protein: ATRRAGMLAGPYQETQY; D gene: .; CDR3 length: 17; J gene: TRBJ2-5; V gene: TRBV7-2
CDR3 protein: ASGLVLPGMVPGNTIY; D gene: .; CDR3 length: 16; J gene: TRBJ1-3; V gene: TRBV12-5
CDR3 protein: ASWREEMNTEAF; D gene: .; CDR3 length: 12; J gene: TRBJ1-1; V gene: TRBV6-5